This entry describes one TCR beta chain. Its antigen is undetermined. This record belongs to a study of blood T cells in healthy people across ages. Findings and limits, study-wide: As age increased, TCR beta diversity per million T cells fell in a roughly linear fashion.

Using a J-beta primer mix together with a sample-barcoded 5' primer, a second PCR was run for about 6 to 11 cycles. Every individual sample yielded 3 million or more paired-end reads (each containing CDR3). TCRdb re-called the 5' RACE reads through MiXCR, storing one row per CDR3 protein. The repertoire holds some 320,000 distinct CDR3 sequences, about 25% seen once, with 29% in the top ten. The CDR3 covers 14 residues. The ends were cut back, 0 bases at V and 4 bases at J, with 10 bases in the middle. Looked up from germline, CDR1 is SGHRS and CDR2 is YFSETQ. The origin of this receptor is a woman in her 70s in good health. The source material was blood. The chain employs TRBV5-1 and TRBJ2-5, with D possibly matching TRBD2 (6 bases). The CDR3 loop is CASSLVVGGETQYF. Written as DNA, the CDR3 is TGCGCCAGCAGCTTGGTTGTCGGGGGAGAGACCCAGTACTTC. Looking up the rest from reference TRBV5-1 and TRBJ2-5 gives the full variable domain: KAGVTQTPRYLIKTRGQQVTLSCSPISGHRSVSWYQQTPGQGLQFLFEYFSETQRNKGNFPGRFSGRQFSNSRSEMNVSTLELGDSALYLCASSLVVGGETQYFGPGTRLLVL.